The 17 T cell receptor beta chains presented below share a single source sample, sequenced in a study of graft-versus-host responses after intestinal transplantation. The method was immunoSEQ multiplex PCR; TCRdb's version includes in-frame clones alone and lacks a portion of them. The repertoire includes approximately 60,000 clones, roughly nine tenths of them detected once, and 1.5% to 2% sits in the top ten. Lamina propria and intraepithelial lymphocytes were released by processing graft tissue. Material: ileum tissue, obtained roughly 390 days after transplant. These receptors all stem from a human patient who received an intestinal transplant, so some T cells may come from the graft donor.

This chain uses TRBV2 with TRBJ1-2; D call uncertain. The V and J ends lost 0 bases and 5 bases respectively, with 4 bases between them. Germline lookup yields CDR1 SNHLY and CDR2 FYNNEI. CDR3 size: 12 residues. CDR3 protein: CASSEAAYGYTF. The DNA for the CDR3 is TGTGCCAGCAGTGAAGCGGCGTATGGCTACACCTTC. Full variable domain (outside the CDR3, taken from reference TRBV2 and TRBJ1-2): EPEVTQTPSHQVTQMGQEVILRCVPISNHLYFYWYRQILGQKVEFLVSFYNNEISEKSEIFDDQFSVERPDGSNFTLKIRSTKLEDSAMYFCASSEAAYGYTFGSGTRLTVV.

V is TRBV9 and J is TRBJ2-3; the D gene could be TRBD1 or TRBD2 (5 bases each). V lost 1 base and J lost 3, with 9 bases in between. The CDR3 consists of 14 residues. The germline CDR1 and CDR2 sequences are SGDLS and YYNGEE. CDR3 nucleotides: TGTGCCAGCAGCGTATTGGGGGAAACAGATACGCAGTATTTT. Protein: CASSVLGETDTQYF.

The chain joins TRBV5-1 to TRBJ1-1; D ambiguous. V gave up 0 bases and J gave up 1 base, with 10 bases separating them. Germline CDR1 and CDR2: SGHRS and YFSETQ. The CDR3 sequence is 15 residues long. CDR3 amino acids: CASSLVGRTNTEAFF. The CDR3 coding sequence is TGCGCCAGCAGCTTGGTCGGCAGGACGAACACTGAAGCTTTCTTT.

The rearrangement links TRBV7-9 to TRBJ1-4, with 9 bases aligning to TRBD1. CDR1 and CDR2 (germline): SEHNR, FQNEAQ (reference sequence). V dropped 6 bases and J dropped 5; count of bases not matched to a gene: 4. There are 14 residues in the CDR3. CDR3 nucleotides: TGTGCCAGCAGATCTACAGGGGGCAATGAAAAACTGTTTTTT. Amino acids: CASRSTGGNEKLFF.

The chain couples TRBV29-1 to TRBJ2-7; TRBD1 aligns across 7 bases. From germline, CDR1 is SQVTM and CDR2 ANQGSEA. The ends lost 7 bases at V and 6 bases at J; junction bases unmatched: 12. There are 13 residues in the CDR3. The CDR3 loop reads CSGRLTGAREQYF. DNA of the CDR3: TGCAGCGGCCGCTTAACAGGGGCCCGCGAGCAGTACTTC.

CDR3 in amino acids: CASSQANRGSADTQYF. CDR3 sequence (DNA): TGTGCCAGCAGCCAAGCGAACAGGGGTAGTGCAGATACGCAGTATTTT. The chain carries TRBV4-2 and TRBJ2-3, with 7 nucleotides matching TRBD1. The CDR3 is 16 residues long. The germline V gene encodes CDR1 LGHNA and CDR2 YNFKEQ. The trim removed 1 base at V and 4 bases at J, leaving 8 bases unmatched.

The genes are TRBV5-1 and TRBJ2-7, with D perhaps matching TRBD1 (5 bases). Germline CDR1 SGHRS, CDR2 YFSETQ. The CDR3 length is 13 residues. V was clipped by 4 bases and J by 5 bases, with 13 bases between them. DNA for the CDR3: TGCGCCAGCAGCGGCAGGGTCTGGAACGAGCAGTACTTC. The encoded protein is CASSGRVWNEQYF.

This rearrangement joins TRBV5-1 to TRBJ2-7; 12 bases agree with TRBD1. Germline-derived CDR1 and CDR2 are SGHRS and YFSETQ. V lost 1 base, J lost 5 bases, and 4 bases stayed unmatched. CDR3 length: 15 residues. The DNA for the CDR3 is TGCGCCAGCAGCTTGATAGGGACAGGGGGCGACGAGCAGTACTTC. Protein sequence: CASSLIGTGGDEQYF.

This clone was picked up one time. V is TRBV7-9 and J is TRBJ2-7; D gene uncertain. Trimming removed 3 bases from V and 2 bases from J, with 20 bases in between. The CDR3 is 17 residues long. CDR1 and CDR2 from the germline V gene are SEHNR and FQNEAQ (reference sequence). CDR3 sequence (DNA): TGTGCCAGCAGCTTGGCCCCGGCTTTAGGGCACCCCTACGAGCAGTACTTC. Residues: CASSLAPALGHPYEQYF.

This chain connects TRBV19 to TRBJ2-5, with D tentatively TRBD2 (6 bases). The closer fit of TRBJ2-7 to the DNA end suggests the J call may be wrong. The CDR3 is 15 residues long. The germline V gene has CDR1 LNHDA and CDR2 SQIVND (reference sequence). This chain's CDR3 is CASSPRIADSYEQYF. In DNA, the CDR3 is TGTGCCAGTTCCCCTCGGATAGCGGACTCCTACGAGCAGTACTTC.

The V call is TRBV9, the J call TRBJ1-1; no definite D call. Germline CDR1 is SGDLS and CDR2 is YYNGEE. V was clipped by 3 bases and J by 4 bases, with 13 bases between them. The CDR3 is 14 residues long. The CDR3: CASSERHRGTEAFF. DNA for the CDR3: TGTGCCAGCAGCGAGAGGCATCGGGGCACTGAAGCTTTCTTT.

V is TRBV4-2 and J is TRBJ1-1; D may be TRBD1 (5 bases). Germline assignment: CDR1 LGHNA and CDR2 YNFKEQ. With 4 bases removed from V and 4 bases from J, the gap between germline ends came to 16 bases. The CDR3 totals 15 residues. The CDR3 spells CASSPKLSTGTEAFF. CDR3 coding DNA: TGTGCCAGCAGCCCAAAGTTGAGTACAGGCACTGAAGCTTTCTTT.

This chain links TRBV7-2 with TRBJ1-3; D might be TRBD1 (5 bases). The germline V gene encodes CDR1 SGHTA and CDR2 FQGNSA. The CDR3 runs to 14 residues. V lost 5 bases to trimming and J lost 2 bases, with 10 bases between them. This chain's CDR3 is CASSLGTAGNTIYF. The CDR3 bases are TGTGCCAGCAGCCTCGGGACGGCTGGAAACACCATATATTTT. The full variable domain, in which reference TRBV7-2 and TRBJ1-3 provide the parts outside the CDR3, is GAGVSQSPSNKVTEKGKDVELRCDPISGHTALYWYRQSLGQGLEFLIYFQGNSAPDKSGLPSDRFSAERTGGSVSTLTIQRTQQEDSAVYLCASSLGTAGNTIYFGEGSWLTVV.

This clone was found once. The gene calls are TRBV7-9 and TRBJ2-7; TRBD1 matches 7 bases. This CDR3 has 14 amino acids. The J segment lost 7 bases and the V segment lost 4 bases, leaving 10 bases of the junction unmatched. Per the germline V gene, CDR1 is SEHNR and CDR2 is FQNEAQ (reference sequence). The CDR3: CASSSGQDSSEQYF. The DNA of the CDR3 is TGTGCCAGCAGCTCAGGACAGGATTCTTCTGAGCAGTACTTC.

This clone was recorded once. The chain uses TRBV7-3 and TRBJ2-6; D may be TRBD1 or TRBD2 (5 bases each). V lost 2 bases, J lost 0 bases, and 14 bases lay in between. Germline assignment: CDR1 SGHTA and CDR2 FQGTGA. This CDR3 is built from 18 residues. The CDR3 reads CASSLEGRIHSGANVLTF. CDR3 sequence (DNA): TGTGCCAGCAGCTTAGAGGGACGGATTCACTCTGGGGCCAACGTCCTGACTTTC.

The chain links TRBV4-2 to TRBJ1-1; the D gene is possibly TRBD1 (5 bases). CDR1 and CDR2 from the germline V gene are LGHNA and YNFKEQ. V was clipped by 4 bases and J by 3 bases, with 9 bases between them. The CDR3 consists of 13 residues. CDR3 sequence (DNA): TGTGCCAGCAGCCCCTTGGGGGACACTGAAGCTTTCTTT. It specifies CASSPLGDTEAFF.

The rearrangement uses TRBV28 and TRBJ1-5; TRBD1 might be the D (5 bases). Germline lookup yields CDR1 MDHEN and CDR2 SYDVKM. This CDR3 has 14 residues. With 8 bases removed from V and 4 bases from J, the gap between germline ends came to 15 bases. CDR3 DNA sequence: TGTGCCAGCTCCTGGGGCTACGGAAATCAGCCCCAGCATTTT. This sequence encodes CASSWGYGNQPQHF. Based on the CDR3 plus reference TRBV28 and TRBJ1-5, the full variable domain is DVKVTQSSRYLVKRTGEKVFLECVQDMDHENMFWYRQDPGLGLRLIYFSYDVKMKEKGDIPEGYSVSREKKERFSLILESASTNQTSMYLCASSWGYGNQPQHFGDGTRLSIL.